This T cell receptor (beta chain) stems from a study of identical twins. This CDR3 comprises 15 residues. V lost 4 bases and J 5 bases, leaving 18 bases between the germline ends. Germline assignment: CDR1 SGDLS and CDR2 YYNGEE. TCRdb re-called the 5' RACE reads with MiXCR, one entry per CDR3 protein. The data hold around 490,000 distinct CDR3 sequences, with approximately 16% observed a single time. This clonotype was recorded a few times. The same data also went into a second study, on yellow fever vaccine responses in identical twins.

This TCR came from a young woman in good health. V gene TRBV9 combines with J gene TRBJ2-5, with a possible D match to TRBD1 (7 bases). The material sequenced was CD4+ T cells sorted from blood. CDR3 DNA sequence: TGTGCCAGCAGCTCCAGGGGGGCTAGATCTGAGACCCAGTACTTC. Amino acid sequence: CASSSRGARSETQYF.